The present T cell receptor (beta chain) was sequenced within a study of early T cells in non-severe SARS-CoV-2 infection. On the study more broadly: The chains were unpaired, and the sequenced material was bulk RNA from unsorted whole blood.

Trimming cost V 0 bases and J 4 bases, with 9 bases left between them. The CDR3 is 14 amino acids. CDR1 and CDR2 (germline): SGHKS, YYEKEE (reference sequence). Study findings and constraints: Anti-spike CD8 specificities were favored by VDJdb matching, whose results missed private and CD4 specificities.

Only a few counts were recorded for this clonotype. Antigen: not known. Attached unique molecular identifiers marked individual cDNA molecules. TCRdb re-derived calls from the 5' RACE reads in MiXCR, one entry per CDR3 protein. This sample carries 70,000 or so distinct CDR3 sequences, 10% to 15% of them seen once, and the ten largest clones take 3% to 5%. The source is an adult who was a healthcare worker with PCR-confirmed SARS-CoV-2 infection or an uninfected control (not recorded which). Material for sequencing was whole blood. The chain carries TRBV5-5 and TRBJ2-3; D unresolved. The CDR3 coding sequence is TGTGCCAGCAGCTTGGCCGCCAGACCAGATACGCAGTATTTT. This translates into CASSLAARPDTQYF.